This T cell receptor beta chain is drawn from a study of T-cell memory formation after mild COVID-19. Germline CDR1 reads SGHTA; CDR2 reads FQGNSA. The CDR3 has 13 amino acids. Trimming left V 1 base short and J 6 bases short, with 9 bases between. This clonotype occurred a few times. Its specificity is not known. 5'RACE with constant-segment primers built TCRalpha and TCRbeta cDNA libraries with UMIs. Each CDR3 protein gets one entry after TCRdb re-called the 5' RACE reads with MiXCR. This sample carries roughly 180,000 distinct CDR3 sequences, more than 9% of them seen once, and the ten largest clones take roughly 3.8%. Findings of the study overall: The finding that pre-infection memory included some responding clones suggested that cross-reactive memory joined. Clones that shrank (day 15 to 85) were balanced CD4/CD8, whereas later expanders leaned CD4+. A second wave of clones peaked on day 37, and their SARS-CoV-2 specificity went unconfirmed.

The sequence was obtained from a man younger than 35 who had mild COVID-19 (a few samples of this study predate the infection). Cell type and time point are not known. Input material: PBMCs or a T cell subset sorted from them (not recorded which). The V call is TRBV7-2, the J call TRBJ1-1, with a weak D call TRBD1 (5 bases). For the CDR3, the DNA is TGTGCCAGCAGCTTAGTTTGGGGGGCTGAAGCTTTCTTT. Protein: CASSLVWGAEAFF.